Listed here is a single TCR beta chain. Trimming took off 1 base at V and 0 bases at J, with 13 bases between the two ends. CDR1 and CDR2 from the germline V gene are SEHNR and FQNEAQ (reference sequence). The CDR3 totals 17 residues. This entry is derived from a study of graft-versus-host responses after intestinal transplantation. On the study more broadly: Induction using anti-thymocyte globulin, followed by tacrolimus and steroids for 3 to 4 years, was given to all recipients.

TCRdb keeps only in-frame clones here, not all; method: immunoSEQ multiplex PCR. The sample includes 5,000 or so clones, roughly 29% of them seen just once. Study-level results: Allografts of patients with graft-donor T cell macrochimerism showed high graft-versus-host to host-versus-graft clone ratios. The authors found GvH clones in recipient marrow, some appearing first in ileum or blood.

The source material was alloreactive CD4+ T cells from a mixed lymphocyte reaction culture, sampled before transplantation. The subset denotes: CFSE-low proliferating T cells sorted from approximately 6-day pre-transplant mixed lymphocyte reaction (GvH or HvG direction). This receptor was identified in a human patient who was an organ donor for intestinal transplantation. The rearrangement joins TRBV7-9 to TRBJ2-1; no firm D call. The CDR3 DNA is TGTGCCAGCAGCTTAGGTGAGGTAGTCGGCTCCTACAATGAGCAGTTCTTC. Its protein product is CASSLGEVVGSYNEQFF.